Listed below are T cell receptor beta chains from one sample, sequenced in a study of CD8+ T cells in alopecia areata. The table came from immunoSEQ multiplex PCR; TCRdb's copy has only in-frame clones and leaves some out. The data contain some 120,000 clones, 45% to 50% of them seen just once; the ten biggest clones take up roughly a tenth. Sequencing was performed on NKG2D-low CD8+ T cells sorted from blood. The receptor set was obtained from a human donor with alopecia areata. Each CDR3 is given with its conserved first and last residue. D genes are given only for firm matches. Rows give clone size only sometimes, using once, few, many, or a class for an expanded clone.

V	D	size	J	DNA	CDR3
TRBV6-5	-	-	TRBJ2-7	TGTGCCAGCAGTTACCCCCCCGAGCAGTACTTC	CASSYPPEQYF
TRBV29-1	-	once	TRBJ2-7	TGCAGCGTTCGGACTACCTTAACCTACGAGCAGTACTTC	CSVRTTLTYEQYF
TRBV13	-	-	TRBJ1-1	TGTGCCAGCAGCCCAGGGAACACTGAAGCTTTCTTT	CASSPGNTEAFF
TRBV15	-	-	TRBJ2-2	TGTGCCACCAGCAGAGATCGCACAGGACCCACCGGGGAGCTGTTTTTT	CATSRDRTGPTGELFF
TRBV4-2	-	-	TRBJ2-7	TGTGCCAGCGCCCCGGTGGAACAGGAGATCTACGAGCAGTACTTC	CASAPVEQEIYEQYF
TRBV4-1	-	few	TRBJ1-5	TGCGCCAGCAGCCAATCATTGGATCAGCCCCAGCATTTT	CASSQSLDQPQHF
TRBV4-1	-	-	TRBJ2-2	TGCGCCAGCAGCTCCTACGACACCGGGGAGCTGTTTTTT	CASSSYDTGELFF
TRBV28	-	-	TRBJ2-7	TGTGCCAGCAGGGGGGGCCCGGCGTCCTACGAGCAGTACTTC	CASRGGPASYEQYF
TRBV29-1	-	-	TRBJ2-1	TGCAGCTCCCAGAGACAGCCCTACAATGAGCAGTTCTTC	CSSQRQPYNEQFF
TRBV27	-	-	TRBJ2-1	TGTGCCAGCAGATCGTTCCAGACTGAAGGGCAGTTCTTC	CASRSFQTEGQFF
TRBV29-1	TRBD1	few	TRBJ2-5	TGCAGCGTCGCGACAGGGGTAGAGACCCAGTACTTC	CSVATGVETQYF
TRBV29-1	-	few	TRBJ2-7	TGCAGCGTTGACGGTACCCCACACCCCTCCTCCTACGAGCAGTACTTC	CSVDGTPHPSSYEQYF
TRBV29-1	-	once	TRBJ1-2	TGCAGCGTTGGACCCTCCCGGCCAAACTATGGCTACACCTTC	CSVGPSRPNYGYTF
TRBV28	-	-	TRBJ2-1	TGTGCCACCAGGTACAATGAGCAGTTCTTC	CATRYNEQFF
TRBV30	-	once	TRBJ1-2	TGTGCCTGGAGCGTCACAGCGGGCTACACCTTC	CAWSVTAGYTF
TRBV5-1	-	few	TRBJ2-7	TGCGCCAGCACCACAGGGAGGGAGCAGTACTTC	CASTTGREQYF
TRBV4-3	-	few	TRBJ2-7	TGCGCCAGCAGCCAAGCCTGGCTAGATTCCTACGAGCAGTACTTC	CASSQAWLDSYEQYF
TRBV27	TRBD1	-	TRBJ2-7	TGTGCCAGCAGCCCGGGACAGGGTCTCTACGAGCAGTACTTC	CASSPGQGLYEQYF
TRBV29-1	-	-	TRBJ1-1	TGCAGCGTTGAAGGTCTGAACGCTGAAGCTTTCTTT	CSVEGLNAEAFF
TRBV29-1	TRBD2	few	TRBJ2-5	TGCAGCGTTCAAGCGGGGGGGCCTGAGACCCAGTACTTC	CSVQAGGPETQYF
TRBV28	-	few	TRBJ2-7	TGTGCCAGCAGTTTCCCGACAGTTCCCGAGCAGTACTTC	CASSFPTVPEQYF
TRBV29-1	TRBD2	few	TRBJ2-1	TGCAGCGTCGCTGGGGGACTAGCCCACAATGAGCAGTTCTTC	CSVAGGLAHNEQFF
TRBV2	-	-	TRBJ2-7	TGTGCCAGCTTGGGGGGCTACGAGCAGTACTTC	CASLGGYEQYF
TRBV5-1	-	few	TRBJ2-1	TGCGCCAGCAGCTTGGCCGGCGATGAGCAGTTCTTC	CASSLAGDEQFF
TRBV5-4	-	few	TRBJ2-3	TGTGCCAGCAGTAATCGTTGGAGTGGGGGAGCCGCCACAGATACGCAGTATTTT	CASSNRWSGGAATDTQYF
TRBV28	TRBD2	-	TRBJ2-7	TGTGCCAGCAGCCCTCGACTAGCGGGAGAACGCGAGCAGTACTTC	CASSPRLAGEREQYF
TRBV29-1	TRBD1	once	TRBJ2-7	TGCAGCGTCCGGGACAGGGGGGCCTACGAGCAGTACTTC	CSVRDRGAYEQYF
TRBV30	TRBD2	-	TRBJ2-1	TGTGCCGGGGTAGCGGGAGACCTTGAGCAGTTCTTC	CAGVAGDLEQFF
TRBV2	TRBD1	-	TRBJ1-2	TGTGCCAGCAGTGACAGGGGGTACTCTGGCTACACCTTC	CASSDRGYSGYTF
TRBV29-1	-	few	TRBJ2-7	TGCAGCGGTGTGTGGGACGGCTCCTACGAGCAGTACTTC	CSGVWDGSYEQYF
TRBV5-1	-	-	TRBJ2-7	TGCGCCAGCACCTCAGCCAACTCCTACGAGCAGTACTTC	CASTSANSYEQYF
TRBV27	-	few	TRBJ2-1	TGTGCTGTATGGGGCAATGAGCAGTTCTTC	CAVWGNEQFF
TRBV5-4	-	once	TRBJ2-7	TGTGCCAGCAGCTTTGGCCGGGGACTGTCCTACGAGCAGTACTTC	CASSFGRGLSYEQYF
TRBV5-6	TRBD2	-	TRBJ2-1	TGTGCCAGCAGCTTGGGACTAGCGGGCTCCTACAATGAGCAGTTCTTC	CASSLGLAGSYNEQFF
TRBV27	-	-	TRBJ2-1	TGTGCCAGCAGTTCGTTGAATGAGCAGTTCTTC	CASSSLNEQFF
TRBV7-9	TRBD1	few	TRBJ2-7	TGTGCCAGCAGCTTAGCGCCGGGACAGGAGCAGTACTTC	CASSLAPGQEQYF
TRBV29-1	TRBD2	-	TRBJ2-7	TGCAGCGCCCTCGGACTAGCGGGAGGGTCTGTCTACGAGCAGTACTTC	CSALGLAGGSVYEQYF
TRBV4-1	TRBD1	-	TRBJ2-7	TGCGCCAGCAGCCTCGGACAGGGGGACGAGCAGTACTTC	CASSLGQGDEQYF
TRBV9	-	-	TRBJ2-1	TGTGCCAGCAGCGTTGTGGGGGGAAACAATGAGCAGTTCTTC	CASSVVGGNNEQFF
TRBV9	TRBD1	-	TRBJ1-2	TGTGCCAGCAGCGTAGGGGACAGCCCTAACTATGGCTACACCTTC	CASSVGDSPNYGYTF
TRBV11-2	-	few	TRBJ2-5	TGTGCCAGCAGCTCCCACCGGGACATCCAAGAGACCCAGTACTTC	CASSSHRDIQETQYF
TRBV9	-	once	TRBJ2-2	TGTGCCAGCAGCGATCCTCAGGATACCGGGGAGCTGTTTTTT	CASSDPQDTGELFF
TRBV2	-	-	TRBJ1-2	TGTGCCGGAGGGGGGTTCTATGGCTACACCTTC	CAGGGFYGYTF
TRBV5-1	-	once	TRBJ2-7	TGCGCCAGCAGCTCCGGGGAGACCTACGAGCAGTACTTC	CASSSGETYEQYF
TRBV30	-	-	TRBJ2-3	TGTGCCTGGAGTAGTTGGAGGGCAGATACGCAGTATTTT	CAWSSWRADTQYF
TRBV7-9	-	few	TRBJ2-1	TGTGCCAGCAGCTTAGTCCCCGAGCGCTACAATGAGCAGTTCTTC	CASSLVPERYNEQFF
TRBV11-2	TRBD2	few	TRBJ2-5	TGTGCCAGCAGCTTCTTAGCGGGATACCAAGAGACCCAGTACTTC	CASSFLAGYQETQYF
TRBV28	-	-	TRBJ2-7	TGTGCCAGCAGTTTTGTCAACTCCTACGAGCAGTACTTC	CASSFVNSYEQYF
TRBV29-1	TRBD1	-	TRBJ1-2	TGCAGCGTTGAAGGCTTGGACAGGGAAGGGGACTATGGCTACACCTTC	CSVEGLDREGDYGYTF
TRBV6-5	-	-	TRBJ1-5	TGTGCCAGCAACGGCGGACAAGGAAATCAGCCCCAGCATTTT	CASNGGQGNQPQHF
TRBV30	-	-	TRBJ2-5	TGTGCCTGGAGGGGTGGATGGGCCCAAAGGGAGACCCAGTACTTC	CAWRGGWAQRETQYF